This T cell receptor beta chain appears in the sequencing data of a study of blood T cell repertoires in COVID-19. V shed 6 bases and J shed 4 bases, with 16 bases lying between them. The CDR3 is 14 residues long. CDR1 is MNHEY, CDR2 SVGAGI, per germline. This clone was detected only a few times. The repertoire was sequenced with immunoSEQ multiplex PCR; TCRdb's copy has only in-frame clones and lacks some. The sample contains about 220,000 clones, 70% to 90% of which appear only once. Sequences were obtained from peripheral blood. The chain uses TRBV6-5 and TRBJ2-7; maybe TRBD2 (6 bases). This TCR came from a man aged 50 to 59 who had recovered from COVID-19. The DNA for the CDR3 is TGTGCCAGCAGCGGGAGAAAGGGCTCGTACGAGCAGTACTTC. Amino acid sequence: CASSGRKGSYEQYF.